One sample yielded the 27 T cell receptor beta chains listed below, sequenced in a study of cytomegalovirus exposure and HLA in healthy donors. Primers for the PCR totalled 60 Vbeta and 13 Jbeta. The data were produced by immunoSEQ multiplex PCR, yet TCRdb's version contains in-frame clones alone and is incomplete. Among 99,000 or so clones listed, over 80% were seen once. The specimen sequenced was PBMCs. All receptors come from a man younger than 40 in good health and CMV-seropositive.

DNA of the CDR3: TGTGCCAGCAGCATCGGGACAGGGGACTATGGCTACACCTTC. Translated: CASSIGTGDYGYTF. The chain employs TRBV7-2 and TRBJ1-2; TRBD1 matches at 10 bases. From germline, CDR1 is SGHTA and CDR2 FQGNSA. This CDR3 is built from 14 residues. Trimming took 5 bases from V and 3 from J; bases not matched to a gene: 3.

The genes are TRBV29-1 and TRBJ2-1; the match to TRBD1 covers 10 bases. CDR1 is SQVTM, CDR2 ANQGSEA, per germline. The CDR3 runs to 14 residues. V lost 4 bases and J lost 2; bases outside the gene matches: 2. This CDR3 is CSVGGTGAYNEQFF. DNA of the CDR3: TGCAGCGTTGGGGGGACAGGGGCCTACAATGAGCAGTTCTTC.

V gene TRBV7-9 combines with J gene TRBJ1-2; D might be TRBD1 (6 bases). This CDR3 region has 15 residues. The V gene lost 1 base and the J gene lost 3 bases, with 12 bases spanning the gap. CDR1 and CDR2 (germline): SEHNR, FQNEAQ (reference sequence). The CDR3 DNA reads as TGTGCCAGCAGCTTAGTACATCAGGGGCACTATGGCTACACCTTC. Translating gives CASSLVHQGHYGYTF.

This rearrangement joins TRBV28 to TRBJ2-5; 8 positions agree with TRBD1. TRBJ2-7 matches the DNA end more closely, so the J call is doubtful. Germline values: CDR1 MDHEN, CDR2 SYDVKM. The length of the CDR3 is 17 residues. CDR3 loop: CASNPWGARTGPAEQYF. Here the CDR3 DNA reads TGTGCCAGCAACCCTTGGGGGGCTAGGACAGGGCCGGCCGAGCAGTACTTC.

The gene calls are TRBV27 and TRBJ2-5; weak D call: TRBD1 (6 bases). The V gene lost 5 bases and the J gene lost 2 bases, with 12 bases spanning the gap. Germline-derived CDR1 and CDR2 are MNHEY and SMNVEV (reference sequence). The CDR3 runs to 14 residues. The CDR3 coding sequence is TGTGCCAGCAGTACCCGGGACACTCAAGAGACCCAGTACTTC. Amino acid sequence: CASSTRDTQETQYF.

The chain combines TRBV2 with TRBJ1-2; D not certain. Trimming left V 5 bases short and J 1 base short, with 8 bases between. The CDR3 is 13 residues long. Germline V gene data show CDR1 as SNHLY and CDR2 as FYNNEI. The CDR3 spells CASSFRGNYGYTF. CDR3 DNA: TGTGCCAGCAGTTTCCGGGGTAACTATGGCTACACCTTC.

The chain employs TRBV4-3 and TRBJ1-6; D gene uncertain. The germline CDR1 and CDR2 sequences are LGHNA and YSLEER. The ends were cut back, 1 base at V and 7 bases at J, with 8 bases in the middle. This CDR3 comprises 14 residues. This CDR3 is CASSQGTSNSPLHF. For the CDR3, the DNA is TGCGCCAGCAGCCAAGGTACTTCAAATTCACCCCTCCACTTT.

The chain recombines TRBV4-3 with TRBJ2-5; 9 bases are a match to TRBD2. Per the germline V gene, CDR1 is LGHNA and CDR2 is YSLEER. V was pared by 0 bases and J by 5 bases, with 7 bases of the junction left unmatched. The CDR3 contains 16 residues. DNA of the CDR3: TGCGCCAGCAGCCAAGATACGGCGGGGGGGCCTGAGACCCAGTACTTC. Its translation is CASSQDTAGGPETQYF.

This clone was detected only a few times. The chain employs TRBV7-2 and TRBJ1-4; weak D call: TRBD1 (5 bases). V was trimmed by 1 base and J by 10 bases, leaving 7 bases between them. In germline, CDR1 is SGHTA, CDR2 FQGNSA. The CDR3 is 12 amino acids. The CDR3 sequence is CASSLGTGKLFF. DNA of the CDR3: TGTGCCAGCAGCTTAGGAACAGGAAAACTGTTTTTT.

V and J are TRBV5-4 and TRBJ2-7; the D gene is possibly TRBD1 (6 bases). Trimming pared 4 bases from V and 3 bases from J, leaving 8 bases between. Germline CDR1 is SGHNT and CDR2 is YYREEE (reference sequence). The CDR3 totals 12 residues. The CDR3 DNA is TGTGCCAGCAGCCGGGACAACTACGAGCAGTACTTC. Its protein is CASSRDNYEQYF.

The V and J genes are TRBV6-6 and TRBJ1-1; D might be TRBD1 (5 bases). From germline, CDR1 is MNHNY and CDR2 SVGAGI (reference sequence). The V end lost 5 bases, the J end lost 3 bases, and 16 bases lay between the germline ends. The CDR3 is 15 amino acids. CDR3 in amino acids: CASSTNSIGDTEAFF. The CDR3 DNA reads TGTGCCAGCAGTACCAACTCGATAGGGGACACTGAAGCTTTCTTT.

The chain uses TRBV4-2 and TRBJ1-1; D not certain. Trimming cost V 2 bases and J 8 bases, with 12 bases left between them. CDR1 and CDR2 from the germline V gene are LGHNA and YNFKEQ. This CDR3 spans 13 amino acids. CDR3 bases: TGTGCCAGCAGCCAAACCCGTGGAGGGGAAGCTTTCTTT. Translated: CASSQTRGGEAFF.

J is TRBJ2-2 and V is TRBV6-1, with a possible D match to TRBD2 (6 bases). Germline lookup yields CDR1 MNHNS and CDR2 SASEGT. The CDR3 length is 15 residues. Trimming took off 4 bases at V and 4 bases at J, with 13 bases between the two ends. CDR3 nucleotides: TGTGCCAGCAGTGCTGGCGGGGTCGGCACCGGGGAGCTGTTTTTT. Its protein is CASSAGGVGTGELFF.

V usage is TRBV6-1 and J usage is TRBJ2-3; TRBD2 matches 7 bases. CDR3 size: 16 residues. V gave up 4 bases and J gave up 4 bases; unmatched junction bases: 11. Germline assignment: CDR1 MNHNS and CDR2 SASEGT. CDR3 DNA: TGTGCCAGCAGTGGACAATTCAGGGCGGGGGCAGATACGCAGTATTTT. It encodes CASSGQFRAGADTQYF.

This chain uses TRBV29-1 with TRBJ1-1; D gene unclear. The CDR3 totals 12 residues. Germline V gene lookup returns CDR1 SQVTM and CDR2 ANQGSEA. V lost 5 bases, J lost 5 bases, and 12 bases lay in between. CDR3 sequence reads: CSVSAPGTEAFF. CDR3 nucleotide sequence: TGCAGCGTTTCAGCCCCGGGGACTGAAGCTTTCTTT.

The chain links TRBV6-1 to TRBJ2-7, with a tentative D call TRBD1 (6 bases). Germline CDR1 is MNHNS and CDR2 is SASEGT. This CDR3 comprises 15 residues. Deletions cut 6 bases from V and 0 bases from J, with 15 bases between. The CDR3 protein is CASSNGQTISYEQYF. CDR3 nucleotides: TGTGCCAGCAGCAACGGACAGACTATCTCCTACGAGCAGTACTTC.

The chain uses TRBV28 and TRBJ1-6; 8 bases match TRBD1. The CDR3 length is 14 residues. From germline, CDR1 is MDHEN and CDR2 SYDVKM. V shed 6 bases and J 7 bases; nucleotides not matched to a gene: 5. DNA of the CDR3: TGTGCCAGCAGGGTAGGGACAGGAAATTCACCCCTCCACTTT. The encoded protein is CASRVGTGNSPLHF.

In its sample, this clone was seen a few times. V and J are TRBV7-2 and TRBJ1-2; 10 bases fit TRBD1. CDR1 is SGHTA and CDR2 is FQGNSA in the germline V gene. The CDR3 is 13 amino acids. Unmatched junction bases numbered 2, after V lost 5 bases and J lost 5 bases. In nucleotides, the CDR3 is TGTGCCAGCAGCCAGGGACAGGGGTATGGCTACACCTTC. Protein sequence: CASSQGQGYGYTF. The full variable domain, completed using reference TRBV7-2 and TRBJ1-2, is GAGVSQSPSNKVTEKGKDVELRCDPISGHTALYWYRQSLGQGLEFLIYFQGNSAPDKSGLPSDRFSAERTGGSVSTLTIQRTQQEDSAVYLCASSQGQGYGYTFGSGTRLTVV.

This sequence joins TRBV9 and TRBJ2-5; 12 nucleotides line up with TRBD2. Germline loops: CDR1 SGDLS, CDR2 YYNGEE. The CDR3 length is 17 residues. Trimming removed 0 bases from V and 4 bases from J; junction bases left unmatched: 7. The CDR3, as DNA: TGTGCCAGCAGCGTAGGCCCTAGCGGGGGGGCCGGAGAGACCCAGTACTTC. Translating it yields CASSVGPSGGAGETQYF.

The genes are TRBV6-1 and TRBJ2-4, with D possibly matching TRBD1 (6 bases). Trimming took off 5 bases at V and 7 bases at J, with 15 bases between the two ends. The CDR3 is 14 residues long. CDR1 MNHNS and CDR2 SASEGT come from the germline V gene. CDR3 bases: TGTGCCAGCAGTAAAGGTGGGGGCGGGAACATTCAGTACTTC. Translation gives CASSKGGGGNIQYF.

On this clone itself: Other nucleotide sequences from this sample produce the same CDR3. This rearrangement joins TRBV5-6 to TRBJ2-5, with TRBD2 matching 8 bases. Germline-derived CDR1 and CDR2 are SGHDT and YYEEEE. V gave up 2 bases and J gave up 2 bases; unmatched junction bases: 2. The CDR3 consists of 14 residues. The CDR3 here is CASSFRGGQETQYF. CDR3 bases: TGTGCCAGCAGCTTTCGGGGGGGACAAGAGACCCAGTACTTC. Variable domain in full (rest from reference TRBV5-6 and TRBJ2-5): DAGVTQSPTHLIKTRGQQVTLRCSPKSGHDTVSWYQQALGQGPQFIFQYYEEEERQRGNFPDRFSGHQFPNYSSELNVNALLLGDSALYLCASSFRGGQETQYFGPGTRLLVL.

This rearrangement joins TRBV10-3 to TRBJ1-5, with a weak D call TRBD1 (6 bases). This CDR3 spans 18 amino acids. The ends were cut back, 0 bases at V and 1 base at J, with 16 bases in the middle. Germline V gives CDR1 ENHRY, CDR2 SYGVKD. The CDR3: CAISESETGPLSNQPQHF. The CDR3 DNA follows: TGTGCCATCAGTGAGTCCGAGACAGGTCCTTTAAGCAATCAGCCCCAGCATTTT.

This chain links TRBV28 with TRBJ1-6; D might be TRBD1 (5 bases). CDR3 length: 14 residues. The V and J ends lost 11 bases and 5 bases respectively, with 16 bases between them. Per the germline V gene, CDR1 is MDHEN and CDR2 is SYDVKM. CDR3 region: CAYRPGGNNSPLHF. CDR3 DNA: TGTGCCTACAGGCCGGGGGGTAATAATTCACCCCTCCACTTT.

The chain couples TRBV6-4 to TRBJ2-7, with 9 bases lining up with TRBD1. The CDR3 has 16 residues. Germline V gene lookup returns CDR1 MRHNA and CDR2 SNTAGT. Unmatched junction bases numbered 15, after V lost 6 bases and J lost 6 bases. Here the CDR3 reads CASSPVVGTGKGEQYF. The CDR3 coding sequence is TGTGCCAGCAGCCCTGTGGTCGGGACAGGGAAGGGCGAGCAGTACTTC.

This chain connects TRBV27 to TRBJ1-6; the D is unclear. Trimming shortened V by 3 bases and J by 7 bases, and 4 bases separated the two germline ends. There are 12 residues in the CDR3. Germline lookup yields CDR1 MNHEY and CDR2 SMNVEV (reference sequence). CDR3 residues: CASSFYNSPLHF. CDR3 nucleotides: TGTGCCAGCAGTTTCTACAATTCACCCCTCCACTTT.

The CDR3 DNA reads as TGTGCCAGCAGTTCGCTCCGGGGACAGGGAAATCAGCCCCAGCATTTT. Protein sequence: CASSSLRGQGNQPQHF. This chain links TRBV6-5 with TRBJ1-5; 9 bases agree with TRBD1. The junction had 8 bases not matched to a gene; V was cut back by 4 bases and J by 4 bases. Germline loops: CDR1 MNHEY, CDR2 SVGAGI. The CDR3 sequence is 16 residues long.

The J gene is TRBJ1-1, the V gene TRBV5-4, with D unclear. This CDR3 has 14 residues. V gave up 2 bases and J gave up 0 bases, with 8 bases separating them. CDR1 is SGHNT and CDR2 is YYREEE in the germline V gene (reference sequence). CDR3 in amino acids: CASSLGGMNTEAFF. Written as DNA, the CDR3 is TGTGCCAGCAGCTTAGGAGGGATGAACACTGAAGCTTTCTTT.